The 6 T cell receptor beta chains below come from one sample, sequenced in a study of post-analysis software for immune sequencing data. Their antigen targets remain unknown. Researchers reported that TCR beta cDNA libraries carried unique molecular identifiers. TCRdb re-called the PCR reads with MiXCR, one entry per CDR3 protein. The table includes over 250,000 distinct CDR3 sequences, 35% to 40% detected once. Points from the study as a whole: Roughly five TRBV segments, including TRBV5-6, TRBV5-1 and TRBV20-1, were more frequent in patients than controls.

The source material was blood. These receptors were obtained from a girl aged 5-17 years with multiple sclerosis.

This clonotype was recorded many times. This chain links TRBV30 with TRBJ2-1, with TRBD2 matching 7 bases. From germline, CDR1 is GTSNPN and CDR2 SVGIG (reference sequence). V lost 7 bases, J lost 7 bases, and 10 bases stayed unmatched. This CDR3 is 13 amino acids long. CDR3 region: CAFRVWGGNEQFF. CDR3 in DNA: TGTGCCTTCCGAGTGTGGGGGGGGAATGAGCAGTTCTTC.

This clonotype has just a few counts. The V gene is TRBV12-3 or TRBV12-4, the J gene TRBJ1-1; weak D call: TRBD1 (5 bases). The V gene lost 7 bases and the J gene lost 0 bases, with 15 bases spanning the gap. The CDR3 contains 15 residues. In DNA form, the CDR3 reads TGTGCCAGCACCAACGCCAGGGCGTTGAACACTGAAGCTTTCTTT. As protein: CASTNARALNTEAFF.

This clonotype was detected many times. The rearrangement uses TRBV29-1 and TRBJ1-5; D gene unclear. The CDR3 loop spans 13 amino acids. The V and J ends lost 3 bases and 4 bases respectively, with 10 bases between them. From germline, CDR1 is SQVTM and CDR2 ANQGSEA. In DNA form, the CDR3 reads TGCAGCGTTGACCTTGGGAGGAATCAGCCCCAGCATTTT. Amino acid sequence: CSVDLGRNQPQHF.

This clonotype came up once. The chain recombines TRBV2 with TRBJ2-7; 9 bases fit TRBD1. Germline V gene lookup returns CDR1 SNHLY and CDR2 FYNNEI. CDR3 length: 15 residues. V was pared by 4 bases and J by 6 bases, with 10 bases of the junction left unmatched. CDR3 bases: TGTGCCAGCAGTGTGGGACAGGGTCATTCCCGCGAGCAGTACTTC. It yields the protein CASSVGQGHSREQYF.

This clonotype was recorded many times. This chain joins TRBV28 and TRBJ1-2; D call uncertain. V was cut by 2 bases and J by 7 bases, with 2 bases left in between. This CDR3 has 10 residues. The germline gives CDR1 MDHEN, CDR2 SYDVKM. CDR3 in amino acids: CASSLVGYTF. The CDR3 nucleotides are TGTGCCAGCAGTTTAGTTGGCTACACCTTC.

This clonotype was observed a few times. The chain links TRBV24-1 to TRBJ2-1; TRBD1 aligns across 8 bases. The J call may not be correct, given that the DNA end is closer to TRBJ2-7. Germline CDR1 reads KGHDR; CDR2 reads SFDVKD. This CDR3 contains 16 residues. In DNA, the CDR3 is TGTGCCACCAGTGATTTGGGCCAGGGGGCGGTGGATGAGCAGTACTTC. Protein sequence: CATSDLGQGAVDEQYF.